This TCR beta chain was identified in a study of blood T cell repertoires in COVID-19 (dated by TCRdb to the early 2020s). The study in broad terms: Samples covering the acute and convalescent phases of COVID-19 were provided by collaborators in the United States, Italy and Spain. The prospective study material was composed of cDNA or gDNA derived from T cells, B-cell-depleted T cells, or PBMCs. The dataset comprised deeply sampled blood TCRbeta repertoires from subjects exposed to, actively infected with, or recovered from COVID-19. The repertoires were released in a freely available public database intended as a resource for research on the immune response to SARS-CoV-2. The samples were drawn from the first 160 participants of the ongoing ImmuneRACE study and from over a thousand subjects provided by 6 global collaborators. Sample metadata almost always included a de-identified subject ID, COVID-19 status, age in years and sex. Where available, HLA class I and class II types were obtained from metadata supplied by the sample provider rather than from assay-based typing. The paper's findings and limits, for the study overall: The amount of clinical and demographic metadata varied by source and participant and was provided uncurated.

About this clone: There is no known antigen for this receptor. Base qualities were left out, and no much larger clone turns up one base away.

The germline V gene specifies SNHLY as CDR1 and FYNNEI as CDR2. From its cysteine to its phenylalanine, the CDR3 spans 16 amino acids. The kept DNA is CDR3 alone, 48 bases in frame from the first base. Ends trimmed: V by 4 bases, J by 7 bases; bases unmatched to a gene: 9. TCRbeta CDR3 regions were amplified from genomic DNA using the immunoSEQ Assay, a bias-controlled multiplex PCR. On the study's bioinformatics: The number of nucleated cells in each sample was estimated from the amplification of reference gene primers within the assay. To quantify the absolute abundance of each unique TCRbeta CDR3 rearrangement, sequence reads were collapsed and filtered. Productive Simpson clonality was computed per sample as the square root of Simpson's diversity index over productive rearrangements. This immuneACCESS table, as held by TCRdb, lists in-frame sequences with V and J called but not all clones. Of the missing ones, under half trace to an unresolved V gene in checked studies; the others have no known cause. That table gives V, J and clone size, and the DNA gave D and trimming. Present in this sample are under 300,000 clones, approximately 79% of which were seen just once. The ten biggest clones cover 4% of the sample.

Whole blood was collected in K2EDTA tubes by collaborating institutions according to the institutions' own protocols. For TCRbeta analysis, collaborators shipped samples as frozen whole blood, isolated PBMCs, or DNA extracted from either of those sample types. The origin of this receptor is a middle-aged woman with active or convalescent COVID-19. The rearranged chain carries TRBV2 and TRBJ2-1, with 11 junctional bases fitting TRBD2. Sequencing input: peripheral blood. The CDR3 reads as follows: CASSVASGGFGNEQFF. The DNA sequence reads TGTGCCAGCAGTGTGGCTAGCGGGGGGTTTGGTAATGAGCAGTTCTTC. The full variable domain, with segments outside the CDR3 supplied by the reference TRBV2 and TRBJ2-1 proteins, appears as EPEVTQTPSHQVTQMGQEVILRCVPISNHLYFYWYRQILGQKVEFLVSFYNNEISEKSEIFDDQFSVERPDGSNFTLKIRSTKLEDSAMYFCASSVASGGFGNEQFFGPGTRLTVL.